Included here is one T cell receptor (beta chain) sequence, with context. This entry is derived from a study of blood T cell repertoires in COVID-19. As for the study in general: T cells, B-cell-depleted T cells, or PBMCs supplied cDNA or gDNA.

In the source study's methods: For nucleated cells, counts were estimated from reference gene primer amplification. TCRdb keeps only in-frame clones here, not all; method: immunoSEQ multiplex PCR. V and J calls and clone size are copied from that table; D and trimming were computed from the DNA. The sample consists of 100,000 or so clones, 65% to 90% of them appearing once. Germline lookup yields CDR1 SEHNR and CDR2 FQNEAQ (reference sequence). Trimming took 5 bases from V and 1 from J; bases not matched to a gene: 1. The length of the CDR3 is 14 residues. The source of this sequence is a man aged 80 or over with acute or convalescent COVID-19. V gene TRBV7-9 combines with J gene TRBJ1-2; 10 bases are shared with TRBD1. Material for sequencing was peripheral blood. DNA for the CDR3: TGTGCCAGCAGCCGGGACAGGGGTAACTATGGCTACACCTTC. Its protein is CASSRDRGNYGYTF.